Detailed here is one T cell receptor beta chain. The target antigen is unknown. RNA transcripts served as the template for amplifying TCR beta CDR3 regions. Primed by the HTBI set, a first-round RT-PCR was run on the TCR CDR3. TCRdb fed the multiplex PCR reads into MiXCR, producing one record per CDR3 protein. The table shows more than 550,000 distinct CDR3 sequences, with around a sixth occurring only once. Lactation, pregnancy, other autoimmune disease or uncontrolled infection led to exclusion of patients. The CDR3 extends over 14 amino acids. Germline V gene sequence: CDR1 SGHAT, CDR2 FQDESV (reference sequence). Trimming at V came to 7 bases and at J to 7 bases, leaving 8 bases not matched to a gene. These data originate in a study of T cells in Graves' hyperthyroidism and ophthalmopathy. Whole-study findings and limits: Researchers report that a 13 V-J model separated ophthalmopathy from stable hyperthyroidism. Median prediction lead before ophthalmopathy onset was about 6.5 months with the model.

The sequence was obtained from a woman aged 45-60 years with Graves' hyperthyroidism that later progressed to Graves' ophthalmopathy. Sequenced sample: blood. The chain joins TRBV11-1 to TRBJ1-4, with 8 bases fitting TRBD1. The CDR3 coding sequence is TGTGCCAGCACCCGGACAGGGACGACTGAAAAACTGTTTTTT. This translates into CASTRTGTTEKLFF.